The table lists the clone carrying this T cell receptor beta chain with a count of one. As yet, its antigen is unknown. The CDR3 totals 17 residues. V was clipped by 5 bases and J by 0 bases; unmatched bases: 8. CDR1 is DFQATT, CDR2 SNEGSKA, per germline (reference sequence). The data belong to a study of vaccination and CD4 T cells after COVID-19. Study context: The study collected post-vaccine samples a median about 72 days after dose two, with a range of 14 to 241. Study observations and caveats: The rise in median SARS-CoV-2-reactive clonotypes, from roughly 19 to 38, was not significant.

Treatment indicated: 10-day PBMC culture with coronavirus spike peptide pools or control peptides (ViraFEST assay). The Oncomine TCR Beta short-read assay was applied to DNA of cultured CD4+ T cells. Investigators obtained genomic DNA by extraction from cultured CD4+ T cells. One entry per CDR3 protein, called by TCRdb with MiXCR from the PCR reads. The data show just under 8,500 distinct CDR3 sequences, less than 80% seen once. The material sequenced was CD4+ T cells from blood, cultured in vitro. The receptor comes from a human donor who had recovered from COVID-19. The V call is TRBV20-1, the J call TRBJ2-7; TRBD2 agrees at 15 bases. The CDR3 reads CSADGLAGGPNSYEQYF. The CDR3 DNA reads TGCAGTGCTGACGGACTAGCGGGAGGGCCCAACTCCTACGAGCAGTACTTC.